This T cell receptor (beta chain) was found in a study of T cell repertoires in cytomegalovirus infection. For the study at large: The authors relied on CMV epitopes, both recently identified HLA-C-restricted and well-studied HLA-B-restricted.

As regards this clonotype: Its antigen is not known.

In TCRdb, the reads were re-called with MiXCR into one record per CDR3 protein. The sample includes approximately 990,000 distinct CDR3 sequences, approximately 31% seen only once; the top ten take over 12%. Study observations and caveats: CMV-specific TCR beta clonotypes restricted by HLA-C dominated the ex vivo response. The study identified carriers of CMV plus the relevant HLA from cumulative public TCR beta family frequency.

The receptor's source is a human donor in good health (CMV status not recorded). Some clones in this sample may be carry-over from other donors' samples. The sequencing here drew on cultured CD8+ T cells from PBMCs, taken from culture after CMV antigen stimulation.

The CDR3 is CASSILRQGGDQPQHF. The CDR3 nucleotides are TGTGCCAGTAGTATACTTCGACAGGGCGGGGATCAGCCCCAGCATTTT. The chain joins TRBV19 to TRBJ1-5; 7 nucleotides line up with TRBD1. CDR3 length: 16 amino acids. Germline assignment: CDR1 LNHDA and CDR2 SQIVND (reference sequence). The J segment lost 5 bases and the V segment lost 2 bases, leaving 9 bases of the junction unmatched. The variable domain in full, completed from reference TRBV19 and TRBJ1-5, reads DGGITQSPKYLFRKEGQNVTLSCEQNLNHDAMYWYRQDPGQGLRLIYYSQIVNDFQKGDIAEGYSVSREKKESFPLTVTSAQKNPTAFYLCASSILRQGGDQPQHFGDGTRLSIL.